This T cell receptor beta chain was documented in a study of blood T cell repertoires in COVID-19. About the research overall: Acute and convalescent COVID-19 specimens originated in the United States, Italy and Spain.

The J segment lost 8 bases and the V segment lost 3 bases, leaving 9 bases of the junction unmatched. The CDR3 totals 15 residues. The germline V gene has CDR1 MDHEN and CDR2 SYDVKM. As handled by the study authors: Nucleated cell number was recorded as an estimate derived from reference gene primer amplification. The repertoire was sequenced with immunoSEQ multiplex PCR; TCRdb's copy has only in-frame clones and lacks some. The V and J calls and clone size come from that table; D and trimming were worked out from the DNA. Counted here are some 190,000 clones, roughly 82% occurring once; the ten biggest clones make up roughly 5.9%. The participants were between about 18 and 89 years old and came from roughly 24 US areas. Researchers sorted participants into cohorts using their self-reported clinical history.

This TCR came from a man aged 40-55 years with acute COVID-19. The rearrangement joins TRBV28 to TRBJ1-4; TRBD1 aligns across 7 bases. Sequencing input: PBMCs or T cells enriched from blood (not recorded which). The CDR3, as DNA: TGTGCCAGCAGTTTGAAACGGCAGGGGGTGGAAAAACTGTTTTTT. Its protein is CASSLKRQGVEKLFF.